What follows are 19 T cell receptor beta chains derived from one specimen sequenced in a study of blood T cell repertoires in COVID-19. Assay: immunoSEQ multiplex PCR; the TCRdb copy retains only in-frame clones and omits some. The table has roughly 250,000 clones, about 90% seen once. The sequenced sample consisted of peripheral blood. These receptors originate from a woman in her forties or fifties with acute or convalescent COVID-19.

The chain carries TRBV14 and TRBJ2-1, with D possibly TRBD2 on 5 matching bases. Between the trimmed V and J ends, which lost 1 base and 8 bases, there was a span of 9 bases. The CDR3 covers 13 residues. Germline V gives CDR1 SGHDN, CDR2 FVKESK. The CDR3: CASSQGLGDEQFF. The DNA for the CDR3 is TGTGCCAGCAGCCAAGGTCTCGGGGATGAGCAGTTCTTC.

This chain joins TRBV19 and TRBJ2-5, with 9 nucleotides matching TRBD1. V gave up 5 bases and J gave up 8 bases; unmatched junction bases: 12. Germline CDR1 and CDR2: LNHDA and SQIVND (reference sequence). CDR3 length: 15 amino acids. The CDR3 coding sequence is TGTGCCAGTAGTGACAGGGGGACCCTTGGGCGTACCCAGTACTTC. It yields the protein CASSDRGTLGRTQYF.

The V call is TRBV18, the J call TRBJ1-5; 10 bases fit TRBD1. V lost 3 bases, J lost 2 bases, and 4 bases stayed unmatched. Germline CDR1 KGHSH, CDR2 LQKENI. This CDR3 has 16 residues. DNA for the CDR3: TGTGCCAGCTCACCGCGACAGGGGGCAGGCAATCAGCCCCAGCATTTT. It encodes CASSPRQGAGNQPQHF.

The chain links TRBV11-3 to TRBJ2-2; the D is unclear. With 4 bases removed from V and 6 bases from J, the gap between germline ends came to 9 bases. Germline V CDR1 and CDR2: SGHNT, YENEEA. The CDR3 length is 13 residues. The CDR3 DNA sequence: TGTGCCAGCAGCTACGATCTATCCGGGGAGCTGTTTTTT. Its translation is CASSYDLSGELFF.

The gene calls are TRBV7-9 and TRBJ1-4; 10 positions match TRBD1. Trimming at V came to 1 base and at J to 4 bases, leaving 3 bases not matched to a gene. CDR3 size: 16 residues. CDR1 is SEHNR, CDR2 FQNEAQ, per germline (reference sequence). CDR3 sequence reads: CASSLGTGGINEKLFF. CDR3 sequence (DNA): TGTGCCAGCAGCTTAGGGACAGGGGGAATTAATGAAAAACTGTTTTTT.

V usage is TRBV7-2 and J usage is TRBJ2-7, with D possibly matching TRBD2 (6 bases). CDR3 length: 14 amino acids. Trimming removed 4 bases at V and 2 bases at J, with 12 bases between. Germline values: CDR1 SGHTA, CDR2 FQGNSA. This chain's CDR3 is CASSYGTSAYEQYF. The CDR3 DNA reads TGTGCCAGCAGCTATGGGACTTCTGCCTACGAGCAGTACTTC.

V and J are TRBV11-3 and TRBJ1-6; D gene ambiguous. Between the trimmed V and J ends, which lost 1 base and 5 bases, there was a span of 12 bases. This CDR3 comprises 16 residues. The germline V gene encodes CDR1 SGHNT and CDR2 YENEEA. The CDR3 region has the DNA TGTGCCAGCAGCTTAGGACATCAAAGAGATAATTCACCCCTCCACTTT. Translated: CASSLGHQRDNSPLHF.

This chain joins TRBV6-5 and TRBJ2-3; tentatively, D is TRBD1 (5 bases). The V end was cut by 4 bases, the J end by 7 bases, with 12 bases between. There are 13 residues in the CDR3. The germline gives CDR1 MNHEY, CDR2 SVGAGI. The chain's CDR3 is CASSSDSGHTQYF. CDR3 DNA: TGTGCCAGCAGTTCCGACAGTGGTCATACGCAGTATTTT.

This chain uses TRBV2 with TRBJ1-5; D is perhaps TRBD1 (6 bases). Trimming removed 7 bases from V and 4 bases from J, with 14 bases in between. Looked up from germline, CDR1 is SNHLY and CDR2 is FYNNEI. The CDR3 length is 14 residues. CDR3 amino acids: CASTKQGRNQPQHF. DNA for the CDR3: TGTGCCAGCACCAAACAGGGACGTAATCAGCCCCAGCATTTT.

This clone was observed once. This rearrangement joins TRBV28 to TRBJ1-1; 11 nucleotides agree with TRBD1. The CDR3 runs 14 residues. J lost 10 bases, V lost 5 bases, and 9 bases had no gene match. Germline lookup yields CDR1 MDHEN and CDR2 SYDVKM. Here the CDR3 reads CASSAGTGGSGAFF. The CDR3 nucleotides are TGTGCCAGCAGTGCCGGGACAGGGGGTTCTGGAGCTTTCTTT.

V usage is TRBV27 and J usage is TRBJ1-2, with D uncertain. Deletions cut 0 bases from V and 1 base from J, with 9 bases between. This CDR3 is 15 amino acids long. Germline lookup yields CDR1 MNHEY and CDR2 SMNVEV (reference sequence). The CDR3 reads CASSLSDRGNYGYTF. The CDR3 region has the DNA TGTGCCAGCAGTTTATCGGACCGGGGTAACTATGGCTACACCTTC.

This chain uses TRBV2 with TRBJ2-1, with 9 bases matching TRBD1. Germline CDR1 SNHLY, CDR2 FYNNEI. CDR3 length equals 14 residues. Trimming cost V 4 bases and J 2 bases; bases outside gene matches: 0. The CDR3 nucleotides read TGTGCCAGCAGTGGACAGGGGGCCTACAATGAGCAGTTCTTC. Translated: CASSGQGAYNEQFF.

The CDR3 loop is CASSHSTEAFF. As DNA, the CDR3 is TGTGCCAGCAGCCATTCCACTGAAGCTTTCTTT. The V and J genes are TRBV7-2 and TRBJ1-1; D is unresolved. V was trimmed by 5 bases and J by 4 bases, leaving 5 bases between them. The CDR3 is made up of 11 amino acids. From germline, CDR1 is SGHTA and CDR2 FQGNSA. Supplemented by reference TRBV7-2 and TRBJ1-1, the full variable domain reads GAGVSQSPSNKVTEKGKDVELRCDPISGHTALYWYRQSLGQGLEFLIYFQGNSAPDKSGLPSDRFSAERTGGSVSTLTIQRTQQEDSAVYLCASSHSTEAFFGQGTRLTVV.

In DNA, the CDR3 is TGTGCCAGCAGCGTAGTTGAGCGATCCTACAATGAGCAGTTCTTC. Its translation: CASSVVERSYNEQFF. The V gene is TRBV9, the J gene TRBJ2-1; D ambiguous. Germline V lookup: CDR1 SGDLS, CDR2 YYNGEE. CDR3 length: 15 amino acids. The V end was cut by 0 bases, the J end by 1 base, with 8 bases between.

V and J are TRBV4-3 and TRBJ1-1; D is perhaps TRBD1 (5 bases). The CDR3 extends over 19 amino acids. Trimming took off 0 bases at V and 3 bases at J, with 23 bases between the two ends. Looked up from germline, CDR1 is LGHNA and CDR2 is YSLEER. CDR3 sequence reads: CASSQDPPTFSGSDTEAFF. DNA for the CDR3: TGCGCCAGCAGCCAAGATCCACCCACCTTCTCAGGGTCGGACACTGAAGCTTTCTTT.

This clone came up once. The V call is TRBV28, the J call TRBJ1-2, with TRBD1 as a possible D gene (6 bases). The CDR3 has 15 residues. Germline-derived CDR1 and CDR2 are MDHEN and SYDVKM. Trimming left V 2 bases short and J 4 bases short, with 14 bases between. CDR3 loop: CASSLDGGPSYGYTF. As DNA, the CDR3 is TGTGCCAGCAGTTTAGACGGGGGGCCAAGCTATGGCTACACCTTC.

The chain recombines TRBV27 with TRBJ1-1; D not certain. Germline V gives CDR1 MNHEY, CDR2 SMNVEV (reference sequence). Trimming cost V 4 bases and J 1 base, with 10 bases left between them. This CDR3 is 14 amino acids long. This CDR3 reads CASSSDGRNTEAFF. The CDR3 bases are TGTGCCAGCAGTTCGGATGGGAGGAACACTGAAGCTTTCTTT.

The chain recombines TRBV2 with TRBJ2-3; D remains ambiguous. The germline CDR1 and CDR2 sequences are SNHLY and FYNNEI. CDR3 length equals 13 residues. V was trimmed by 7 bases and J by 6 bases, leaving 14 bases between them. CDR3 sequence: CASKLTIGDTQYF. The CDR3 nucleotides read TGTGCCAGCAAACTCACTATTGGGGATACGCAGTATTTT. The full variable domain, with the rest looked up from reference TRBV2 and TRBJ2-3, is EPEVTQTPSHQVTQMGQEVILRCVPISNHLYFYWYRQILGQKVEFLVSFYNNEISEKSEIFDDQFSVERPDGSNFTLKIRSTKLEDSAMYFCASKLTIGDTQYFGPGTRLTVL.

The CDR3 coding sequence is TGTGCCAGCGGACAGGGGCCCTTAAACTATGGCTACACCTTC. Protein product: CASGQGPLNYGYTF. The V and J genes are TRBV2 and TRBJ1-2, with TRBD1 matching over 9 bases. This CDR3 has 14 amino acids. With 8 bases clipped from V and 2 bases from J, the junction kept 6 bases outside the gene matches. CDR1 is SNHLY and CDR2 is FYNNEI in the germline V gene.